This T cell receptor (beta chain) is drawn from a study of CD8 T cells in Susac syndrome. Notes on the study in general: The number of individuals included in the study's TCR sequencing and HLA analysis was acknowledged as relatively small.

With random hexamers, reverse transcription was performed on about 0.5 to 1 ug of RNA. With immunoSEQ multiplex PCR, TCR beta CDR3 was amplified across 54 Vbeta and 13 Jbeta. TCRdb processed the immunoSEQ multiplex PCR reads anew with MiXCR; each CDR3 protein has one entry. The data contain about 180,000 distinct CDR3 sequences, approximately 94% of them singletons. TEMRA cells were FACS-enriched, with CD8+ and CD4+ T cells isolated negatively. Comments on this clonotype: Its antigen is as yet unknown.

The CDR3 is made up of 15 amino acids. CDR1 is MGHDK and CDR2 is SYGVNS in the germline V gene. The V gene lost 1 base and the J gene lost 5 bases, with 15 bases spanning the gap. Specimen: CD4+ T cells from PBMCs. The TCR sequence derives from a human donor with multiple sclerosis. The J gene is TRBJ2-7, the V gene TRBV25-1; D could derive from TRBD1 or TRBD2 (7 bases each). This chain's CDR3 is CASSESGRGLNEQYF. The CDR3 coding sequence is TGTGCCAGCAGTGAATCGGGGAGGGGGCTTAACGAGCAGTACTTC.